The clone carrying this T cell receptor (beta chain) occurred a few times. The ends lost 7 bases at V and 3 bases at J; junction bases unmatched: 8. CDR3 length: 15 residues. Per the germline V gene, CDR1 is LGHNT and CDR2 is FRNRAP. This entry comes from a study of blood T cell repertoires in COVID-19. The data were produced by immunoSEQ multiplex PCR, yet TCRdb's version contains in-frame clones alone and is incomplete. Here the sample spans hundreds of thousands of clones, about 91% being singletons. All recovered Cohort 3 donors got two negative PCRs, got clearance, or saw symptom resolution. The clonotype originates from a woman in her thirties or forties who had recovered from COVID-19. The rearrangement joins TRBV12-5 to TRBJ2-7; 11 nucleotides line up with TRBD2. What was sequenced was PBMCs or T cells enriched from blood (not recorded which). The CDR3 DNA follows: TGTGCTAGTGACCTCACTACTAGCGGGGGCTACGAGCAGTACTTC. It specifies CASDLTTSGGYEQYF.